A single sample gave rise to the 9 T cell receptor beta chains below, sequenced in a study of cytomegalovirus exposure and HLA in healthy donors. Researchers ran the PCR with 60 Vbeta and 13 Jbeta primers. This table comes from immunoSEQ multiplex PCR, and its TCRdb copy is limited to in-frame clones, with some not included. The sample consists of more than 150,000 clones, roughly 77% of them appearing once. The specimen was PBMCs. These receptors came from a woman aged 25-40 years in good health and CMV-seropositive.

The rearrangement joins TRBV9 to TRBJ1-4; D remains unclear. Germline CDR1 reads SGDLS; CDR2 reads YYNGEE. The CDR3 is made up of 15 amino acids. V gave up 0 bases and J gave up 4 bases, with 10 bases separating them. The CDR3 DNA sequence: TGTGCCAGCAGCGTAGAGCACCGAAATAATGAAAAACTGTTTTTT. Its translation: CASSVEHRNNEKLFF.

This chain connects TRBV30 to TRBJ2-5, with 11 bases matching TRBD2. Germline V gives CDR1 GTSNPN, CDR2 SVGIG (reference sequence). Germline trimming cut 5 bases from V and 5 bases from J; bases unmatched to any gene: 10. CDR3 length: 15 residues. CDR3 loop: CAWDHSGGAQETQYF. The CDR3 DNA is TGTGCCTGGGATCATAGCGGGGGGGCGCAGGAGACCCAGTACTTC.

The chain combines TRBV5-1 with TRBJ2-7, with 8 positions matching TRBD1. V shed 4 bases and J 1 base; nucleotides not matched to a gene: 4. The germline CDR1 and CDR2 sequences are SGHRS and YFSETQ. CDR3 size: 14 residues. The CDR3 here is CASSGGQASYEQYF. CDR3 DNA: TGCGCCAGCAGCGGGGGACAGGCTTCCTACGAGCAGTACTTC. The entire variable domain, with the rest obtained from reference TRBV5-1 and TRBJ2-7, is as follows: KAGVTQTPRYLIKTRGQQVTLSCSPISGHRSVSWYQQTPGQGLQFLFEYFSETQRNKGNFPGRFSGRQFSNSRSEMNVSTLELGDSALYLCASSGGQASYEQYFGPGTRLTVT.

This chain joins TRBV5-1 and TRBJ2-5; the match to TRBD2 covers 8 bases. The V gene's germline CDR1 is SGHRS and CDR2 YFSETQ. The CDR3 runs 14 residues. The V segment lost 2 bases and the J segment 5 bases; nucleotides outside the gene matches: 5. As DNA, the CDR3 is TGCGCCAGCAGCTTCGGACTAGCTCTGGAGACCCAGTACTTC. Translating it yields CASSFGLALETQYF.

V and J are TRBV7-2 and TRBJ1-2; D remains ambiguous. V lost 5 bases to trimming and J lost 8 bases, with 15 bases between them. CDR1 and CDR2 (germline): SGHTA, FQGNSA. This CDR3 comprises 13 residues. The CDR3 is CASSPGPTYGYTF. CDR3 DNA sequence: TGTGCCAGCAGCCCGGGTCCTACCTACGGCTACACCTTC.

The DNA of the CDR3 is TGTGCCAGCAGTAACACGGGACAGGGGAATTCACCCCTCCACTTT. Translating gives CASSNTGQGNSPLHF. V usage is TRBV6-5 and J usage is TRBJ1-6, with TRBD1 matching over 10 bases. V lost 5 bases and J lost 7; bases outside the gene matches: 5. CDR3 length equals 15 residues. Germline values: CDR1 MNHEY, CDR2 SVGAGI.

J is TRBJ2-1 and V is TRBV7-2; 10 bases are a match to TRBD2. The V segment lost 2 bases and the J segment 9 bases; nucleotides outside the gene matches: 7. The CDR3 sequence is 15 residues long. Looked up from germline, CDR1 is SGHTA and CDR2 is FQGNSA. CDR3 sequence (DNA): TGTGCCAGCAGCTTAAGCGGGGGGGCCTCGGGTGAGCAGTTCTTC. Translation: CASSLSGGASGEQFF.

The chain joins TRBV10-3 to TRBJ2-3; 9 bases are a match to TRBD1. Germline loops: CDR1 ENHRY, CDR2 SYGVKD. With 1 base clipped from V and 3 bases from J, the junction kept 5 bases outside the gene matches. CDR3 length equals 16 residues. The CDR3, as DNA: TGTGCCATCAGTGAGTTGATGGGACAGGGTACAGATACGCAGTATTTT. Its translation is CAISELMGQGTDTQYF.

The chain uses TRBV5-1 and TRBJ2-1; D perhaps matches TRBD1 (6 bases). This CDR3 is 11 amino acids long. Germline CDR1 and CDR2: SGHRS and YFSETQ. V gave up 6 bases and J gave up 10 bases, with 11 bases separating them. The CDR3, as DNA: TGCGCCAGCACTCCGGGGACAGAGCAGTTCTTC. Translated, it gives CASTPGTEQFF.